This T cell receptor (beta chain) was sequenced for a study of blood T cell repertoires in COVID-19. The table came from immunoSEQ multiplex PCR; TCRdb's copy has only in-frame clones and leaves some out. Of more than 110,000 clones listed, around 89% were seen once; the top ten hold just under 3%. Germline V lookup: CDR1 KGHDR, CDR2 SFDVKD. Unmatched junction bases numbered 7, after V lost 3 bases and J lost 8 bases. This CDR3 has 16 residues. The specimen was peripheral blood. The chain employs TRBV24-1 and TRBJ2-1, with 12 bases lining up with TRBD1. This receptor was obtained from a man between 60 and 70 years old with active or convalescent COVID-19. In DNA, the CDR3 is TGTGCCACCAGTGATCCGGGACAGGGGGCTCGGGATGAGCAGTTCTTC. Its translation is CATSDPGQGARDEQFF.